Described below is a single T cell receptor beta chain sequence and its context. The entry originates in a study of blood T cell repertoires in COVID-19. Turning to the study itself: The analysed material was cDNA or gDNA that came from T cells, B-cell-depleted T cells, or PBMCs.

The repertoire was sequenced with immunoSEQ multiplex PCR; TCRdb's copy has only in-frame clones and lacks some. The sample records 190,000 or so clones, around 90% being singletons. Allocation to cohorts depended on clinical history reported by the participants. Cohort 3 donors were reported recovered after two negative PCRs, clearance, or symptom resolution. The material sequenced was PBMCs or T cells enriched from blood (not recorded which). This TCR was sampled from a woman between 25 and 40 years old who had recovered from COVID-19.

The CDR3 loop reads CASSHGDRAVERNQPQHF. CDR3 nucleotides: TGTGCCAGCAGCCACGGCGACAGGGCGGTTGAAAGGAATCAGCCCCAGCATTTT. The rearrangement joins TRBV4-2 to TRBJ1-5; 7 bases line up with TRBD1. CDR3 length: 18 residues. The V gene end was trimmed by 3 bases and the J gene end by 4 bases; junction bases not matched to a gene: 15. From germline, CDR1 is LGHNA and CDR2 YNFKEQ.